The entry that follows covers one TCR beta chain sequence. This sample is part of a study of shared clonotypes between healthy human individuals. The split of CD4+ cells yielded CD45RA+ naive and CD45RA-negative memory subsets. The ends lost 5 bases at V and 2 bases at J; junction bases unmatched: 6. CDR3 length: 15 amino acids. Germline CDR1 SQVTM, CDR2 ANQGSEA. For every subset, genomic DNA was evenly distributed across several immunoSEQ plates. TCRdb's copy holds only in-frame clones and misses some; the assay was immunoSEQ multiplex PCR. The sample consists of roughly 2,300,000 clones, just under 95% of them appearing once.

This sequence joins TRBV29-1 and TRBJ2-3; 11 positions match TRBD2. The sequenced sample was naive CD4+ T cells from PBMCs. Specified subset: CD45RA+ positively selected. The origin of this receptor is a man younger than 30 in good health. Some clones in this sample may be carry-over from other donors' samples. In DNA, the CDR3 is TGCAGCGTTCAATTGACTAGCGGGATCACAGATACGCAGTATTTT. This sequence encodes CSVQLTSGITDTQYF.